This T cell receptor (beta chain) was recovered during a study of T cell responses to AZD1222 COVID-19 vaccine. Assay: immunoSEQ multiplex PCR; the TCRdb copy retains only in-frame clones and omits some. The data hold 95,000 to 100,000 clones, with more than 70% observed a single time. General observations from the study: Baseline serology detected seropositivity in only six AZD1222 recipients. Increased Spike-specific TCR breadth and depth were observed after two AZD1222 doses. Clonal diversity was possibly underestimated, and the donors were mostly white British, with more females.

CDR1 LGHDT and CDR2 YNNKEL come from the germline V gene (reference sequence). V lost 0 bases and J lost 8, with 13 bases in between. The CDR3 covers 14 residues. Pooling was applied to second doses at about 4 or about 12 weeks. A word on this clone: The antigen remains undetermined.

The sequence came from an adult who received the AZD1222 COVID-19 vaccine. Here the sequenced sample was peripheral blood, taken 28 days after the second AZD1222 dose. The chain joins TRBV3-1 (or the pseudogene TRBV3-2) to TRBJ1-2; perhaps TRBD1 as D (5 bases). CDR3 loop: CASSQDPGTRGYTF. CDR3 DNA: TGTGCCAGCAGCCAAGACCCGGGGACGAGGGGCTACACCTTC.